What follows are 29 T cell receptor beta chains derived from one specimen sequenced in a study of blood T cell repertoires in COVID-19 (dated by TCRdb to between 2020 and 2021). The library was obtained by the immunoSEQ multiplex PCR assay. This immuneACCESS table, as held by TCRdb, lists in-frame sequences with V and J called but not all clones. Of the missing ones, under half trace to an unresolved V gene in checked studies; the others have no known cause. The sample yields over 90,000 clones; around 87% were counted once. The ten largest account for around 3% of the sample. The sequenced sample consisted of peripheral blood. Receptors originate from a man in his fifties with active or convalescent COVID-19.

This CDR3 reads CASSLAGSYEQYV. CDR3 nucleotide sequence: TGTGCCAGCAGCCTCGCCGGGTCCTACGAGCAGTACGTC. The rearrangement links TRBV3-1 (or the pseudogene TRBV3-2) to TRBJ2-7; D remains unclear. This CDR3 has 13 amino acids. V was shortened by 4 bases and J by 1 base, with 8 bases between the two germline ends. Germline V gene data show CDR1 as LGHDT and CDR2 as YNNKEL (reference sequence).

The chain recombines TRBV12-3 or TRBV12-4 with TRBJ1-1, with TRBD1 as a possible D gene (6 bases). Trimming took 6 bases from V and 1 from J, leaving 6 bases between them. The CDR3 covers 12 residues. DNA for the CDR3: TGTGCCAGCAGACAGGGGAACACTGAAGCTTTCTTT. Translated: CASRQGNTEAFF.

The rearrangement uses TRBV7-6 and TRBJ1-6, with 9 bases identical to TRBD1. This CDR3 spans 16 amino acids. Germline CDR1 SGHVS, CDR2 FNYEAQ. V lost 1 base, J lost 10 bases, and 8 bases stayed unmatched. The CDR3: CASSLEGQGTGSPLHF. The CDR3 DNA reads TGTGCCAGCAGCTTAGAGGGACAGGGTACGGGCTCACCCCTCCACTTT.

This clone was detected only a few times. The rearrangement uses TRBV11-2 and TRBJ1-1; 7 bases fit TRBD1. Germline assignment: CDR1 SGHAT and CDR2 FQNNGV. This CDR3 spans 15 amino acids. After removal of 5 bases from V and 1 base from J, the junction contained 7 bases not matched to a gene. For the CDR3, the DNA is TGTGCCAGCAGCCCTATAGCAGGGGGGAACACTGAAGCTTTCTTT. Translated: CASSPIAGGNTEAFF.

The chain employs TRBV7-9 and TRBJ1-1; D is undetermined. V lost 3 bases and J 3 bases, leaving 8 bases between the germline ends. The CDR3 loop spans 13 amino acids. Germline V lookup: CDR1 SEHNR, CDR2 FQNEAQ (reference sequence). The CDR3 loop is CASSLSQDTEAFF. CDR3 DNA sequence: TGTGCCAGCAGCTTGTCGCAGGACACTGAAGCTTTCTTT.

Only one count was recorded for this clone. The rearrangement uses TRBV2 and TRBJ1-2; tentative D call: TRBD1 (5 bases). Germline CDR1 is SNHLY and CDR2 is FYNNEI. Trimming pared 7 bases from V and 4 bases from J, leaving 16 bases between. There are 14 residues in the CDR3. This chain's CDR3 is CASTETDSFYGYTF. The CDR3 DNA is TGTGCCAGCACCGAGACCGACAGTTTCTATGGCTACACCTTC.

The chain has TRBV18 and TRBJ2-5, with D maybe TRBD2 (5 bases). The V and J ends lost 5 bases and 4 bases respectively, with 11 bases between them. There are 13 residues in the CDR3. Germline loops: CDR1 KGHSH, CDR2 LQKENI. CDR3 loop: CASSRSGGETQYF. The CDR3, as DNA: TGTGCCAGCTCAAGGAGCGGCGGAGAGACCCAGTACTTC.

The genes are TRBV29-1 and TRBJ1-4; D is possibly TRBD1 (6 bases). Germline loops: CDR1 SQVTM, CDR2 ANQGSEA. The CDR3 runs 15 residues. Trimming left V 5 bases short and J 2 bases short, with 15 bases between. The CDR3 region is CSVLGQGSTNEKLFF. The CDR3 nucleotides are TGCAGCGTTTTAGGGCAGGGGTCGACTAATGAAAAACTGTTTTTT.

The rearrangement uses TRBV5-1 and TRBJ2-7; D gene unclear. The CDR3 has 11 residues. CDR1 and CDR2 from the germline V gene are SGHRS and YFSETQ. V dropped 3 bases and J dropped 2 bases, with 3 bases sitting between them. Here the CDR3 DNA reads TGCGCCAGCAGCTCCACCTACGAGCAGTACTTC. It yields the protein CASSSTYEQYF.

This clone was recorded only once. CDR3 protein: CASSLESMNNTEAFF. CDR3 nucleotides: TGCGCCAGCAGCTTGGAGAGTATGAATAACACTGAAGCTTTCTTT. This chain connects TRBV5-1 to TRBJ1-1; D is undetermined. Per the germline V gene, CDR1 is SGHRS and CDR2 is YFSETQ. Trimming left V 0 bases short and J 2 bases short, with 11 bases between. The CDR3 runs to 15 residues.

V usage is TRBV25-1 and J usage is TRBJ1-3; no clear D gene. Trimming took off 4 bases at V and 7 bases at J, with 5 bases between the two ends. Looked up from germline, CDR1 is MGHDK and CDR2 is SYGVNS. The CDR3 sequence is 11 residues long. The CDR3 is CASSVANTIYF. The CDR3 DNA follows: TGTGCCAGCAGTGTAGCGAACACCATATATTTT.

The chain links TRBV5-1 to TRBJ2-2; possible D gene TRBD2, 5 bases. Germline V gene sequence: CDR1 SGHRS, CDR2 YFSETQ. V was pared by 3 bases and J by 0 bases, with 9 bases between. This CDR3 comprises 15 residues. The CDR3 bases are TGCGCCAGCAGCTCCCGGGAACCGAACACCGGGGAGCTGTTTTTT. It codes for CASSSREPNTGELFF. The full variable domain, completed using reference TRBV5-1 and TRBJ2-2, is KAGVTQTPRYLIKTRGQQVTLSCSPISGHRSVSWYQQTPGQGLQFLFEYFSETQRNKGNFPGRFSGRQFSNSRSEMNVSTLELGDSALYLCASSSREPNTGELFFGEGSRLTVL.

The chain combines TRBV10-2 with TRBJ2-7; no definite D call. V dropped 3 bases and J dropped 0 bases, with 15 bases sitting between them. There are 16 residues in the CDR3. Germline assignment: CDR1 WSHSY and CDR2 SAAADI. The CDR3 reads CASSEVSKSYSYEQYV. CDR3 nucleotide sequence: TGCGCCAGCAGTGAAGTTAGTAAGTCCTACTCCTACGAGCAGTACGTC.

The count of this clone is one. The CDR3 coding sequence is TGCGCCAGCCAGCCCGGACTCTCCGGAACAGATACGCAGTATTTT. It translates to CASQPGLSGTDTQYF. The chain uses TRBV5-1 and TRBJ2-3; D might be TRBD2 (5 bases). V lost 7 bases and J lost 3, with 18 bases in between. The CDR3 consists of 15 residues. Germline-derived CDR1 and CDR2 are SGHRS and YFSETQ.

This sequence joins TRBV5-1 and TRBJ2-1; 11 bases are a match to TRBD2. V lost 1 base to trimming and J lost 4 bases; unmatched junction nucleotides: 10. Germline V gives CDR1 SGHRS, CDR2 YFSETQ. CDR3 length equals 18 residues. The CDR3 is CASSLLSGGASDYNEQFF. CDR3 nucleotides: TGCGCCAGCAGCTTGCTTAGCGGGGGGGCCAGCGATTACAATGAGCAGTTCTTC.

This chain links TRBV19 with TRBJ1-5; the D is unclear. Trimming stripped 3 bases from V and 1 base from J, with 16 bases between. CDR1 and CDR2 from the germline V gene are LNHDA and SQIVND (reference sequence). The CDR3 totals 17 residues. The CDR3 DNA is TGTGCCAGTAGTATGAGGGCCACGTTATGGAGCAATCAGCCCCAGCATTTT. This encodes CASSMRATLWSNQPQHF.

This clone has only one observation. The chain has TRBV5-4 and TRBJ2-7, with 8 bases identical to TRBD1. Germline values: CDR1 SGHNT, CDR2 YYREEE (reference sequence). V trimming: 1 base; J trimming: 5 bases; junction bases outside the gene matches: 8. This CDR3 has 15 amino acids. In nucleotides, the CDR3 is TGTGCCAGCAGCTTGAGAACGGACAGGGCCCACGAGCAGTACTTC. Protein product: CASSLRTDRAHEQYF.

This clone has a handful of counts. The chain has TRBV6-4 and TRBJ2-3; 11 nucleotides align to TRBD2. V gave up 3 bases and J gave up 6 bases; unmatched junction bases: 8. Germline CDR1 MRHNA, CDR2 SNTAGT. CDR3 length equals 16 residues. CDR3 nucleotide sequence: TGTGCCAGCAGTGATACTAGCGGGGGTCACCTCGATACGCAGTATTTT. It translates to CASSDTSGGHLDTQYF.

CDR3 nucleotide sequence: TGTGCCAGCAGCATAATCCGGGGACAGTTTAATGAAAAACTGTTTTTT. Protein product: CASSIIRGQFNEKLFF. The J gene is TRBJ1-4, the V gene TRBV28; 7 bases are shared with TRBD1. V lost 6 bases and J lost 4; bases outside the gene matches: 11. The CDR3 runs to 16 residues. CDR1 is MDHEN and CDR2 is SYDVKM in the germline V gene. Full variable domain (missing parts from reference TRBV28 and TRBJ1-4): DVKVTQSSRYLVKRTGEKVFLECVQDMDHENMFWYRQDPGLGLRLIYFSYDVKMKEKGDIPEGYSVSREKKERFSLILESASTNQTSMYLCASSIIRGQFNEKLFFGSGTQLSVL.

V gene TRBV9 combines with J gene TRBJ2-1, with 10 bases identical to TRBD2. CDR1 and CDR2 (germline): SGDLS, YYNGEE. The length of the CDR3 is 15 residues. V shed 3 bases and J 15 bases; nucleotides not matched to a gene: 15. Here the CDR3 DNA reads TGTGCCAGCAGCGAGGGACCTAGCGGGGGTGCCTCGCTGTTCTTC. It yields the protein CASSEGPSGGASLFF.

The genes are TRBV29-1 and TRBJ2-7; D may be TRBD1 (5 bases). Germline V gene lookup returns CDR1 SQVTM and CDR2 ANQGSEA. V was pared by 1 base and J by 5 bases, with 15 bases between. The CDR3 loop spans 14 amino acids. The CDR3, as DNA: TGCAGCGTTGAAGGGGGCTTAAACGCCAACGAGCAGTACTTC. Translation gives CSVEGGLNANEQYF.

The V call is TRBV7-2, the J call TRBJ2-5; tentatively, D is TRBD1 (6 bases). V lost 5 bases to trimming and J lost 4 bases, with 17 bases between them. Germline-derived CDR1 and CDR2 are SGHTA and FQGNSA. The CDR3 is made up of 15 amino acids. CDR3 sequence (DNA): TGTGCCAGCAGCATTAACGGACAGTTTACAGAGACCCAGTACTTC. Its protein product is CASSINGQFTETQYF.

The CDR3 region has the DNA TGTGCCAGCAGCCCCAGGCAGGATGATACGCAGTATTTT. This encodes CASSPRQDDTQYF. J is TRBJ2-3 and V is TRBV5-4; D is uncertain. Deletions cut 4 bases from V and 6 bases from J, with 12 bases between. The CDR3 loop spans 13 amino acids. CDR1 and CDR2 (germline): SGHNT, YYREEE (reference sequence).

J is TRBJ2-3 and V is TRBV5-6; 8 nucleotides line up with TRBD1. The V and J ends lost 4 bases and 0 bases, in that order; junction bases with no gene match: 7. The germline V gene has CDR1 SGHDT and CDR2 YYEEEE. The CDR3 spans 16 residues. DNA for the CDR3: TGTGCCAGCAGCGGTTCAGGGGGCTGGAGCACAGATACGCAGTATTTT. Protein product: CASSGSGGWSTDTQYF.

This CDR3 reads CASSQEWGGNNEQFF. The CDR3 DNA sequence: TGCGCCAGCAGCCAAGAGTGGGGAGGTAACAATGAGCAGTTCTTC. The chain joins TRBV4-3 to TRBJ2-1; a possible D gene is TRBD2 (6 bases). CDR1 and CDR2 from the germline V gene are LGHNA and YSLEER. This CDR3 is 15 amino acids long. V lost 0 bases, J lost 5 bases, and 11 bases lay in between.

This clone was detected once. The J gene is TRBJ2-2, the V gene TRBV11-3; the match to TRBD1 covers 7 bases. V gave up 5 bases and J gave up 5 bases; unmatched junction bases: 2. This CDR3 has 13 residues. Germline CDR1 is SGHNT and CDR2 is YENEEA. The CDR3 DNA reads as TGTGCCAGCAGCCTGACAGGGACCGGGGAGCTGTTTTTT. Amino acids: CASSLTGTGELFF. Full variable domain (remainder filled in from reference TRBV11-3 and TRBJ2-2): EAGVVQSPRYKIIEKKQPVAFWCNPISGHNTLYWYLQNLGQGPELLIRYENEEAVDDSQLPKDRFSAERLKGVDSTLKIQPAELGDSAVYLCASSLTGTGELFFGEGSRLTVL.

V gene TRBV28 combines with J gene TRBJ2-3, with 14 bases identical to TRBD2. The CDR3 extends over 16 amino acids. Germline CDR1 and CDR2: MDHEN and SYDVKM. The ends lost 4 bases at V and 3 bases at J; junction bases unmatched: 3. CDR3 nucleotides: TGTGCCAGCAGTTCTTGGACTAGCGGGGGGACAGATACGCAGTATTTT. Translated: CASSSWTSGGTDTQYF. The whole variable domain, filled in from reference TRBV28 and TRBJ2-3, reads DVKVTQSSRYLVKRTGEKVFLECVQDMDHENMFWYRQDPGLGLRLIYFSYDVKMKEKGDIPEGYSVSREKKERFSLILESASTNQTSMYLCASSSWTSGGTDTQYFGPGTRLTVL.

The rearrangement uses TRBV20-1 and TRBJ2-3; a possible D gene is TRBD2 (5 bases). The CDR3 has 11 residues. V lost 6 bases to trimming and J lost 6 bases, with 10 bases between them. Germline-derived CDR1 and CDR2 are DFQATT and SNEGSKA (reference sequence). CDR3 coding DNA: TGCAGTGCCCCTCGAGGGGATACGCAGTATTTT. Its protein product is CSAPRGDTQYF.

V and J are TRBV19 and TRBJ1-2; no firm D call. With 3 bases removed from V and 8 bases from J, the gap between germline ends came to 10 bases. The CDR3 is 12 residues long. From germline, CDR1 is LNHDA and CDR2 SQIVND (reference sequence). Written as DNA, the CDR3 is TGTGCCAGTAGTATCTCAGGCAGAGGCTACACCTTC. It codes for CASSISGRGYTF.